The rows below give T cell receptor beta chains drawn from one sample of a study of blood T cells in healthy people across ages. TCRdb reprocessed the 5' RACE reads with MiXCR, giving one entry per CDR3 protein. The repertoire holds hundreds of thousands of distinct CDR3 sequences, with about 61% as singletons. The sequenced sample consisted of blood. All receptors derive from a man aged 35-49 years in good health. The CDR3 runs from the conserved cysteine through the conserved F or W. The D gene is left open where the match is weak.

D gene,J gene,V gene,CDR3 length,CDR3 protein
NA,TRBJ2-2,TRBV6-1,14,CASSETVNTGELFF
NA,TRBJ1-5,TRBV3-1,18,CTSSPLHYREPSNQPQHF
NA,TRBJ2-5,TRBV4-2,13,CASSPLSPETQYF
NA,TRBJ2-1,TRBV5-5,16,CASSPIGGAGYNEQFF
NA,TRBJ2-3,TRBV10-3,15,CAINQMADSTDTQYF
NA,TRBJ2-5,TRBV9,16,CASSAHVGGGQETQYF
TRBD2,TRBJ2-3,TRBV25-1,13,CASSGTSGNTQYF
NA,TRBJ2-2,TRBV27,12,CASSKNTGELFF
NA,TRBJ1-2,TRBV4-1,13,CASSQDRFGGYTF
NA,TRBJ2-5,TRBV21-1,14,CASSKVGHQETQYF
NA,TRBJ1-5,TRBV4-1,14,CASSPAVTDQPQHF
NA,NA,TRBV4-3,14,CASSRAHRSYEQYF
NA,TRBJ1-2,TRBV7-2,12,CASAQGGGGYTF
TRBD1,TRBJ2-2,TRBV20-1,15,CSARQTGVVVGELFF
NA,TRBJ1-2,TRBV7-9,12,CASSLGGIGYTF
TRBD1,TRBJ2-5,TRBV2,16,CASRDAGTGGGETQYF
NA,TRBJ2-7,TRBV10-3,13,CAIRQGLLGEQYF
NA,TRBJ2-7,TRBV14,15,CASSQARGRSYEQYF
NA,TRBJ2-1,TRBV7-2,15,CASSFTPGPGYEQFF
TRBD1,TRBJ2-1,TRBV7-7,14,CASSLYAGGDEQFF
NA,TRBJ2-3,TRBV9,15,CASSVGQDYTDTQYF
NA,TRBJ2-3,TRBV29-1,10,CSVESDTQYF
NA,TRBJ2-3,TRBV5-1,16,CASSVGGAIRTDTQYF
TRBD1,TRBJ2-7,TRBV4-2,17,CASSLSSTGTGLNEQYF
NA,TRBJ2-7,TRBV12-3/TRBV12-4,11,CASSVTYEQYF
NA,TRBJ2-5,TRBV29-1,13,CSVEGAGEETQYF
TRBD2,NA,TRBV7-2,16,CASSLARSGNAYEQYF
TRBD2,TRBJ2-3,TRBV4-2,19,CASSQDFRREGRSTDTQYF